A selection of T cell receptor beta chains follows, all from one sample in a study of OX40 agonist ivuxolimab in advanced cancers. The protocol was immunoSEQ multiplex PCR, while the TCRdb copy is restricted to in-frame clones and leaves out a portion. This sample yields tens of thousands of clones, of which over 85% are seen a single time; approximately 20% belongs to the top ten. Sequencing was performed on CD4+ or CD8+ T cells sorted from blood, taken in a trial of the OX40 agonist ivuxolimab. These receptors came from an adult with an advanced solid tumor such as melanoma, head and neck, liver or kidney cancer. Both conserved end residues are part of each CDR3. Each record gives: J gene, D gene, clone size, V gene, CDR3 protein, CDR3 DNA. The D gene is left open where the match is weak. Clone size is shown for a subset of rows, as once, few, many or a class of expanded clone.

j_call: TRBJ1-1
d_call: TRBD1
clone_size: -
v_call: TRBV19
cdr3_aa: CASSWGLGQMLGTEAFF
cdr3_nt: TGTGCCAGTAGTTGGGGACTGGGACAGATGCTAGGCACTGAAGCTTTCTTT

j_call: TRBJ2-7
d_call: TRBD2
clone_size: -
v_call: TRBV9
cdr3_aa: CASSVEAIAGNEQYF
cdr3_nt: TGTGCCAGCAGCGTAGAGGCAATAGCGGGGAACGAGCAGTACTTC

j_call: TRBJ2-7
d_call: TRBD1
clone_size: -
v_call: TRBV10-2
cdr3_aa: CANLDRELTYEQYF
cdr3_nt: TGCGCCAACCTTGACAGGGAACTAACCTACGAGCAGTACTTC

j_call: TRBJ2-7
d_call: -
clone_size: once
v_call: TRBV5-1
cdr3_aa: CASSLRGLTYEQYF
cdr3_nt: TGCGCCAGCAGCTTGCGGGGGCTCACCTACGAGCAGTACTTC

j_call: TRBJ2-4
d_call: TRBD1
clone_size: once
v_call: TRBV29-1
cdr3_aa: CSVGTGGRDIQYF
cdr3_nt: TGCAGCGTTGGGACAGGGGGCAGGGACATTCAGTACTTC

j_call: TRBJ1-2
d_call: -
clone_size: -
v_call: TRBV7-2
cdr3_aa: CASSPLTAANYGYTF
cdr3_nt: TGTGCCAGCAGCCCGCTCACAGCAGCTAACTATGGCTACACCTTC

j_call: TRBJ1-4
d_call: -
clone_size: -
v_call: TRBV5-8
cdr3_aa: CASSFGQRATNEKLFF
cdr3_nt: TGTGCCAGCAGCTTCGGACAACGTGCAACTAATGAAAAACTGTTTTTT

j_call: TRBJ1-2
d_call: TRBD1
clone_size: -
v_call: TRBV6-1
cdr3_aa: CASSEAGDRVEGYTF
cdr3_nt: TGTGCCAGCAGTGAAGCTGGGGACAGGGTGGAGGGCTACACCTTC

j_call: TRBJ2-7
d_call: -
clone_size: -
v_call: TRBV7-7
cdr3_aa: CASGDLKQYF
cdr3_nt: TGTGCCAGCGGTGACCTGAAGCAGTACTTC

j_call: TRBJ1-1
d_call: TRBD1
clone_size: -
v_call: TRBV28
cdr3_aa: CASSSTGDFLDTEAFF
cdr3_nt: TGTGCCAGCAGTTCGACAGGGGATTTTTTGGACACTGAAGCTTTCTTT

j_call: TRBJ2-5
d_call: -
clone_size: -
v_call: TRBV27
cdr3_aa: CASSEWVVGGTETQYF
cdr3_nt: TGTGCCAGCAGTGAATGGGTGGTCGGGGGCACGGAGACCCAGTACTTC

j_call: TRBJ2-7
d_call: -
clone_size: -
v_call: TRBV11-2
cdr3_aa: CASSSPGANSYEQYF
cdr3_nt: TGTGCCAGCAGCTCTCCCGGGGCCAACTCCTACGAGCAGTACTTC

j_call: TRBJ2-3
d_call: -
clone_size: -
v_call: TRBV5-1
cdr3_aa: CASSLLGGGVVDTQYF
cdr3_nt: TGCGCCAGCAGCTTGTTAGGAGGAGGGGTTGTGGATACGCAGTATTTT

j_call: TRBJ1-1
d_call: -
clone_size: -
v_call: TRBV27
cdr3_aa: CASSLSIGGTEAFF
cdr3_nt: TGTGCCAGCAGTTTATCTATCGGGGGAACTGAAGCTTTCTTT

j_call: TRBJ2-7
d_call: -
clone_size: -
v_call: TRBV6-5
cdr3_aa: CASSYRDALQYF
cdr3_nt: TGTGCCAGCAGTTATAGGGACGCGTTGCAGTACTTC

j_call: TRBJ2-7
d_call: -
clone_size: once
v_call: TRBV23-1
cdr3_aa: CASSQNPGESSYEQYF
cdr3_nt: TGCGCCAGCAGTCAAAATCCAGGGGAAAGCTCCTACGAGCAGTACTTC

j_call: TRBJ2-7
d_call: -
clone_size: -
v_call: TRBV7-7
cdr3_aa: CASSSLQSHEQYF
cdr3_nt: TGTGCTAGCAGCTCCTTACAGAGCCACGAGCAGTACTTC

j_call: TRBJ2-1
d_call: -
clone_size: -
v_call: TRBV5-1
cdr3_aa: CASSLRQAGNEQFF
cdr3_nt: TGCGCCAGCAGCCTTCGACAGGCTGGCAATGAGCAGTTCTTC

j_call: TRBJ1-1
d_call: -
clone_size: -
v_call: TRBV5-1
cdr3_aa: CASSLGWVNYPLLNTEAFF
cdr3_nt: TGCGCCAGCAGCTTGGGATGGGTAAACTACCCCCTCTTGAACACTGAAGCTTTCTTT

j_call: TRBJ1-2
d_call: -
clone_size: -
v_call: TRBV28
cdr3_aa: CASSSWTENYGYTF
cdr3_nt: TGTGCCAGCAGTTCGTGGACGGAAAACTATGGCTACACCTTC

j_call: TRBJ1-2
d_call: -
clone_size: -
v_call: TRBV4-1
cdr3_aa: CASSLTPGPHYGYTF
cdr3_nt: TGCGCCAGCAGCCTAACTCCAGGGCCACACTATGGCTACACCTTC

j_call: TRBJ2-7
d_call: TRBD1
clone_size: -
v_call: TRBV7-3
cdr3_aa: CASSREGASSYEQYF
cdr3_nt: TGTGCCAGCAGCCGAGAGGGGGCCAGCTCCTACGAGCAGTACTTC

j_call: TRBJ2-7
d_call: -
clone_size: -
v_call: TRBV10-2
cdr3_aa: CASSESVYEQYF
cdr3_nt: TGCGCCAGCAGTGAGTCGGTCTACGAGCAGTACTTC

j_call: TRBJ2-7
d_call: -
clone_size: -
v_call: TRBV6-1
cdr3_aa: CASRIRDDYEQYF
cdr3_nt: TGTGCCAGCAGGATCCGGGACGACTACGAGCAGTACTTC

j_call: TRBJ1-6
d_call: TRBD1
clone_size: -
v_call: TRBV4-3
cdr3_aa: CASSQEEGAGNSPLHF
cdr3_nt: TGCGCCAGCAGCCAAGAGGAGGGGGCCGGTAATTCACCCCTCCACTTT

j_call: TRBJ1-1
d_call: -
clone_size: -
v_call: TRBV7-6
cdr3_aa: CASSPGHENYMNTEAFF
cdr3_nt: TGTGCCAGCAGCCCGGGACACGAAAATTACATGAACACTGAAGCTTTCTTT

j_call: TRBJ2-7
d_call: TRBD1
clone_size: -
v_call: TRBV5-4
cdr3_aa: CASSLGQGAHEQYF
cdr3_nt: TGTGCCAGCAGCTTGGGACAGGGGGCCCACGAGCAGTACTTC

j_call: TRBJ2-7
d_call: TRBD1
clone_size: -
v_call: TRBV4-1
cdr3_aa: CASSQDRTGGKYEQYF
cdr3_nt: TGCGCCAGCAGCCAAGATCGGACAGGGGGAAAATACGAGCAGTACTTC

j_call: TRBJ1-2
d_call: TRBD1
clone_size: once
v_call: TRBV4-3
cdr3_aa: CASSQDRGTGNGYTF
cdr3_nt: TGCGCCAGCAGCCAAGATCGCGGGACAGGGAATGGCTACACCTTC

j_call: TRBJ1-6
d_call: -
clone_size: many
v_call: TRBV6-1
cdr3_aa: CASSEDSEAGADNSPLHF
cdr3_nt: TGTGCCAGCAGTGAAGACAGTGAAGCCGGGGCAGATAATTCACCCCTCCACTTT

j_call: TRBJ2-5
d_call: -
clone_size: -
v_call: TRBV25-1
cdr3_aa: CASSGEGARGETQYF
cdr3_nt: TGTGCCAGCAGTGGAGAGGGGGCGCGGGGAGAGACCCAGTACTTC

j_call: TRBJ1-2
d_call: -
clone_size: -
v_call: TRBV6-6
cdr3_aa: CASSYPIDYGYTF
cdr3_nt: TGTGCCAGCAGTTACCCTATAGACTATGGCTACACCTTC

j_call: TRBJ2-7
d_call: -
clone_size: -
v_call: TRBV27
cdr3_aa: CASSLSTLYEQYF
cdr3_nt: TGTGCCAGCAGTTTATCGACCCTCTACGAGCAGTACTTC